The T cell receptor beta chain under discussion was sequenced for a study of neoadjuvant nivolumab and ipilimumab in lung cancer. The germline V gene has CDR1 SEHNR and CDR2 FQNEAQ (reference sequence). Between the trimmed V and J ends, which lost 3 bases and 3 bases, there was a span of 8 bases. This CDR3 region has 13 residues. Only in-frame clones appear in the TCRdb table, and some are missing; sequencing was by immunoSEQ multiplex PCR. This table has fewer than 40,000 clones, about 92% appearing once. In its sample, this clone was seen once. The chain has TRBV7-9 and TRBJ2-5; D may be TRBD1 (5 bases). The sequence was obtained from an adult with non-small cell lung cancer. The specimen comprised peripheral blood, sampled after neoadjuvant nivolumab, alone or with ipilimumab, at or shortly before surgery. CDR3 residues: CASSFPREETQYF. CDR3 coding DNA: TGTGCCAGCAGCTTTCCCAGGGAAGAGACCCAGTACTTC.